This TCR beta chain was identified during a study of shared clonotypes between healthy human individuals. Study at large: The study drew on a couple of women and three men aged 18 to 49 as donors.

The table came from immunoSEQ multiplex PCR; TCRdb's copy has only in-frame clones and leaves some out. The sample holds about 2.3 million clones, roughly 90% seen once. General study findings and limits: Generally, estimated richness proved larger in naive subsets than it did in memory subsets.

Germline values: CDR1 MDHEN, CDR2 SYDVKM. This CDR3 comprises 15 residues. The V segment lost 6 bases and the J segment 5 bases; nucleotides outside the gene matches: 12. As concerns this clone: Its target is unknown.

The source material was naive CD4+ T cells from PBMCs. Subset defined: CD45RA+ positively selected. The TCR sequence derives from a man aged 18 to 29 in good health. Some clones in this sample may be carry-over from other donors' samples. The genes are TRBV28 and TRBJ1-2, with 7 bases lining up with TRBD1. The CDR3 DNA sequence: TGTGCCAGCAGAGACACAGGGGCGGGGAGGTATGGCTACACCTTC. Its translation is CASRDTGAGRYGYTF.